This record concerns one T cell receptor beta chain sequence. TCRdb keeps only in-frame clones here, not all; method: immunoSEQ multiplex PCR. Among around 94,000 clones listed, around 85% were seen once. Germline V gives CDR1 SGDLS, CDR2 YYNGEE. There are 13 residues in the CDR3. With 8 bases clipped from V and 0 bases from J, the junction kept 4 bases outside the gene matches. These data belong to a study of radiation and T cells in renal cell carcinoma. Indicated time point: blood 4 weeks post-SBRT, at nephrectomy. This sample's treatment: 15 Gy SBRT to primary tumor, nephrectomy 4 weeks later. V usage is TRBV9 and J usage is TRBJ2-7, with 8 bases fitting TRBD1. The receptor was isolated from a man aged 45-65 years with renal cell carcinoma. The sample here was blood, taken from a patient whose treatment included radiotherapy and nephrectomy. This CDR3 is CARRQGTSYEQYF. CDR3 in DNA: TGTGCCAGGAGACAGGGGACCTCCTACGAGCAGTACTTC.